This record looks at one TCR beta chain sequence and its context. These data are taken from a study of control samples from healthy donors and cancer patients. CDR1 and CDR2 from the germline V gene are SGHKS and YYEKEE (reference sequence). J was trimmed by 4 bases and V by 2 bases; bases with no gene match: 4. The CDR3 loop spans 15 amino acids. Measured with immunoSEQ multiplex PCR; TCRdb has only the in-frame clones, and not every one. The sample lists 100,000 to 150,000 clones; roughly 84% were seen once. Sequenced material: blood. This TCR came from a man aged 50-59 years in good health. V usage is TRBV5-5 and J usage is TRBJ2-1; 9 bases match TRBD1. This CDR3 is CASSFSGQGYNEQFF. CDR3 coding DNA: TGTGCCAGCAGCTTCTCGGGACAGGGATACAATGAGCAGTTCTTC.